This TCR beta chain originates from a study of Ad26.COV2.S vaccination and SARS-CoV-2 variants. Assay: immunoSEQ multiplex PCR; the TCRdb copy retains only in-frame clones and omits some. The repertoire holds around 250,000 clones, roughly 85% seen once, with less than 3.5% in the top ten. The CDR3 spans 14 residues. Per the germline V gene, CDR1 is MNHNY and CDR2 is SVGAGI (reference sequence). The V and J ends lost 1 base and 3 bases respectively, with 10 bases between them. This sample's treatment: roughly 20 received Ad26.COV2.S at low or high dose, single or two shots; roughly five received placebo; per-sample allocation not given. Samples were taken on day 63 after the first vaccine or placebo injection. Vaccination used an Ad26 vector expressing Wuhan-strain SARS-CoV-2 spike.

The origin of this receptor is a person between 18 and 65 years old who received the Ad26.COV2.S COVID-19 vaccine or a placebo. The rearrangement uses TRBV6-6 and TRBJ2-7; TRBD2 might be the D (6 bases). This sample comprised peripheral blood, obtained in a trial of Ad26.COV2.S vaccine versus placebo. The CDR3 reads CASSYLSGDYEQYF. CDR3 nucleotide sequence: TGTGCCAGCAGTTACTTATCGGGAGACTACGAGCAGTACTTC.